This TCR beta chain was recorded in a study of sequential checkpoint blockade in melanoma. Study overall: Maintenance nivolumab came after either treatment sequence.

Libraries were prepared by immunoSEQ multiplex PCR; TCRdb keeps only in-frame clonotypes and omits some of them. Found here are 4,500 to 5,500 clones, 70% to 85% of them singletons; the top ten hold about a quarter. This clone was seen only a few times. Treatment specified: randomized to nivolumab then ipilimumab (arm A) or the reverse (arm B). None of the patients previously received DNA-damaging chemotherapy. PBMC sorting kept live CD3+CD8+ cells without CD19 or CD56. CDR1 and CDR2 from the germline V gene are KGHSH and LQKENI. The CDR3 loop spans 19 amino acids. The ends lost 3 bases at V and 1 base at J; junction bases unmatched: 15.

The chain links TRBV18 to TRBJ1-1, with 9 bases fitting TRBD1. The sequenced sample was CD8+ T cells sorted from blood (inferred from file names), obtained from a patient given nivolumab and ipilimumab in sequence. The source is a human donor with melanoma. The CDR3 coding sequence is TGTGCCAGCTCACCCTACGGGGACAGGGATAGACCACGGAACACTGAAGCTTTCTTT. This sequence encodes CASSPYGDRDRPRNTEAFF.